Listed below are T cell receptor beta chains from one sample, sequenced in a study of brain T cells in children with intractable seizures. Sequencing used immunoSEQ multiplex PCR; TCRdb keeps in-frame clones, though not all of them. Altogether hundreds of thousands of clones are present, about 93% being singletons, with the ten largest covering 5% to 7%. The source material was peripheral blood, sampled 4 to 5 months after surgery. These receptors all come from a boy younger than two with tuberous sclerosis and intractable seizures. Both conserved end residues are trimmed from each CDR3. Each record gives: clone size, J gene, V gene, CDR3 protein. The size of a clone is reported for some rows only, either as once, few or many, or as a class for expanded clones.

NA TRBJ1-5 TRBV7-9 ASSSAGNMSNQPQH
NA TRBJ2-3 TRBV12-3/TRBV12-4 ASSLADTDTQY
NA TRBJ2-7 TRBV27 ASRERRRQGSYEQY
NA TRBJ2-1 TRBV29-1 SVEPGTSGRSYNEQF
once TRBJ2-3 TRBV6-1 ASSERGATTDTQY
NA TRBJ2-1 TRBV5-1 ASGLSGRGGDEQF
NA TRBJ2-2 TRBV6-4 ASSAGTTGELF
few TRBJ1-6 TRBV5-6 ASSWGGGRVESSPLH
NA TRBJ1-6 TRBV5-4 ASSFNRVGSPLH
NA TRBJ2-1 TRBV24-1 ATSDVERGLDEQF
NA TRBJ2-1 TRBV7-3 ASSLLAGGRDEQF
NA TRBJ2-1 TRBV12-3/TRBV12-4 ASSFEAPEQF
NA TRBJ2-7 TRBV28 ASSLRGYEQY
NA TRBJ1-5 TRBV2 ASRKTSNEPQH
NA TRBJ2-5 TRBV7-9 ASSLAGQGMAETQY
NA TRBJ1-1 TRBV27 ASSFSRTANTEAF
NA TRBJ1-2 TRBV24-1 ATSLGTGYGYT
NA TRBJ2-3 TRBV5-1 ARSARTADTQY
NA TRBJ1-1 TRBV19 ASSLRDRALNDAF
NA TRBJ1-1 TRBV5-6 ASSLDPGGFTEAF
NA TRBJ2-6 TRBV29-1 SVWFSGANVLT
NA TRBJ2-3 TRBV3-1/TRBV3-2 ASSQVVGGLSTDTQY
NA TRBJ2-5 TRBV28 ASSPREETQY
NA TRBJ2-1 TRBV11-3 ASSRILEGGEQF
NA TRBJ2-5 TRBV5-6 ASSLGLAGGRETQY
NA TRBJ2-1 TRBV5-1 ASSLMGGISSYNEQF
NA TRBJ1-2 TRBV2 ASSLPGQGPYGYT
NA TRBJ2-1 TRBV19 ASTKLGVRSYNEQF
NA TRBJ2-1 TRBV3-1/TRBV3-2 ASSLVTGTSALGEQF
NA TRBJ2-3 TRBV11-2 ASSLVSRFHTDTQY
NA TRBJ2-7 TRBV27 ASSLSSPDHERAYEQY
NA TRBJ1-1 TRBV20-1 SASGAMNTEAF
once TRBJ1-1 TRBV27 ASSSSRDDTEAF
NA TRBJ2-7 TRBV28 ASSLDSTSYEQY
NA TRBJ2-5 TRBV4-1 ASSQVFRRGGRETQY
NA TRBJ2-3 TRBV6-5 ASWNPGLDTQY
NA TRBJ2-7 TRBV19 ASRGTASYEQY